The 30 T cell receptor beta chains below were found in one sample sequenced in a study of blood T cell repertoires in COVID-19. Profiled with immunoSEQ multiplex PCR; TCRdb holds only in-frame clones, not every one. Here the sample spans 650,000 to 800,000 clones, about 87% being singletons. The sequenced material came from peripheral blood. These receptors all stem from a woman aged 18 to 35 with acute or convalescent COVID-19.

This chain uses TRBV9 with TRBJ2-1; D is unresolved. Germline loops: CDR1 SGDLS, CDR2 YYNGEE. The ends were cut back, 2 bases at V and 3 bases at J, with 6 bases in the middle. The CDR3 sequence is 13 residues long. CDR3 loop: CASSVAVYNEQFF. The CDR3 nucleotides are TGTGCCAGCAGCGTGGCGGTCTACAATGAGCAGTTCTTC.

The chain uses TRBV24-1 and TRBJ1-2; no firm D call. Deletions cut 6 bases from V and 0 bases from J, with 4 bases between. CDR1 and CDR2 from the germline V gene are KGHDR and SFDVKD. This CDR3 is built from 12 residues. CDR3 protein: CATSRSNYGYTF. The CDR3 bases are TGTGCCACCAGTCGGTCTAACTATGGCTACACCTTC.

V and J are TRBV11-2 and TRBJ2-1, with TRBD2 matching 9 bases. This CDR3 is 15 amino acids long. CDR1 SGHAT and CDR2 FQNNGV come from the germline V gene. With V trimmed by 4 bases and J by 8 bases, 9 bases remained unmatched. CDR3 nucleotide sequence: TGTGCCAGCAGCTCCGAGCGGGGGGCCGGCGATGAGCAGTTCTTC. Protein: CASSSERGAGDEQFF.

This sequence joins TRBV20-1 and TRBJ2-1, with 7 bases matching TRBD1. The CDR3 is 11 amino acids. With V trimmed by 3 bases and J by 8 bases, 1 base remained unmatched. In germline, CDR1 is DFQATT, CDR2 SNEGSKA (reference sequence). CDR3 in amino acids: CSASDRDEQFF. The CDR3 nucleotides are TGCAGTGCTAGCGACAGGGATGAGCAGTTCTTC.

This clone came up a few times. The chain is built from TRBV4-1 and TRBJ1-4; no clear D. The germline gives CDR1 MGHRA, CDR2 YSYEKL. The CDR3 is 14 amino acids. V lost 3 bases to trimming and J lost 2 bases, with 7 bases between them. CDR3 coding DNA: TGCGCCAGCAGCCACCCGGGGACTAATGAAAAACTGTTTTTT. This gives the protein CASSHPGTNEKLFF.

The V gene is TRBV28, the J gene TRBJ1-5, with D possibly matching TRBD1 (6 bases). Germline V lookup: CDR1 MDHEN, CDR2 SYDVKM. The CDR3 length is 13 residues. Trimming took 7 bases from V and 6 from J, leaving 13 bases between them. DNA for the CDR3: TGTGCCAGCATTAGGGCAGGGGTTCAGCCCCAGCATTTT. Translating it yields CASIRAGVQPQHF.

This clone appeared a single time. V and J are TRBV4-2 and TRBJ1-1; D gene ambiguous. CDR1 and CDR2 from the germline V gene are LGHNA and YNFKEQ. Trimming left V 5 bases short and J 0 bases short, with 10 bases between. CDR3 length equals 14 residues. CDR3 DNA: TGTGCCAGCAGCGCGGAGAGGTTGAACACTGAAGCTTTCTTT. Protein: CASSAERLNTEAFF.

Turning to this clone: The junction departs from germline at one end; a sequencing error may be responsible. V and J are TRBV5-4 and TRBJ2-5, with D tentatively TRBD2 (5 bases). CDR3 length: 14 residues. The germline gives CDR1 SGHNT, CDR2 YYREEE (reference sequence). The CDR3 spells CASSLVTTQEAQYF. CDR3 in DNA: TGTGCCAGCAGCTTGGTGACTACCCAAGAGGCCCAGTACTTC.

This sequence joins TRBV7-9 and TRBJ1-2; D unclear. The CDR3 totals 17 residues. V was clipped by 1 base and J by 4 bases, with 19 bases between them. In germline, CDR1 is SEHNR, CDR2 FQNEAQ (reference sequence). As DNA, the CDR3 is TGTGCCAGCAGCTTAGGCCCCCCACGTTCCCGGGGCTATGGCTACACCTTC. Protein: CASSLGPPRSRGYGYTF.

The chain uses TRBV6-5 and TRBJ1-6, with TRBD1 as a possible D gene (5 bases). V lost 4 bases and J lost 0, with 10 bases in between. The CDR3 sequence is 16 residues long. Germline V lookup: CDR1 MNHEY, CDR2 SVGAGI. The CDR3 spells CASSWTKNSYNSPLHF. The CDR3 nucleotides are TGTGCCAGCAGTTGGACAAAAAACTCCTATAATTCACCCCTCCACTTT.

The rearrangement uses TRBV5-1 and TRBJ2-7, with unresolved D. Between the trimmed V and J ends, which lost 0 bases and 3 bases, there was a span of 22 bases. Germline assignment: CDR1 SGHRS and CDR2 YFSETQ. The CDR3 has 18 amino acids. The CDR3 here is CASSLALASISRSYEQYF. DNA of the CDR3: TGCGCCAGCAGCTTGGCTCTTGCATCAATCTCCCGGAGCTACGAGCAGTACTTC.

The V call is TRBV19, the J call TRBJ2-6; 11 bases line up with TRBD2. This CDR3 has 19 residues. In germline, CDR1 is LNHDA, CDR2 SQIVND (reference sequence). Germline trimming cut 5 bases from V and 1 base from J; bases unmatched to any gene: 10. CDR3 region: CASSPAGLAVRSGANVLTF. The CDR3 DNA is TGTGCCAGTAGTCCCGCGGGACTAGCGGTAAGGTCTGGGGCCAACGTCCTGACTTTC.

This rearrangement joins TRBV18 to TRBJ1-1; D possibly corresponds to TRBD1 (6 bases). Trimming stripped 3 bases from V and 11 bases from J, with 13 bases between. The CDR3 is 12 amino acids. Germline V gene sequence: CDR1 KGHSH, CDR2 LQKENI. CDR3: CASSPGAPTAFF. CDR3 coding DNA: TGTGCCAGCTCACCGGGGGCCCCGACTGCTTTCTTT.

The CDR3 protein is CATSEVDRNSYNSPLHF. CDR3 sequence (DNA): TGTGCCACCAGTGAAGTGGACAGGAACTCCTATAATTCACCCCTCCACTTT. The chain links TRBV24-1 to TRBJ1-6; 7 nucleotides match TRBD1. Losses at the gene ends were 4 bases for V and 0 bases for J; bases not matched to a gene: 5. Looked up from germline, CDR1 is KGHDR and CDR2 is SFDVKD. This CDR3 is 17 amino acids long.

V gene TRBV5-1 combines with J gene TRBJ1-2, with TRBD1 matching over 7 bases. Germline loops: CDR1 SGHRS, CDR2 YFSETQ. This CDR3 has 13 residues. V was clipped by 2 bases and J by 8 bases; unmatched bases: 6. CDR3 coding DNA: TGCGCCAGCAGCTTCCCAGGGGGTTCCGGCTACACCTTC. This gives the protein CASSFPGGSGYTF.

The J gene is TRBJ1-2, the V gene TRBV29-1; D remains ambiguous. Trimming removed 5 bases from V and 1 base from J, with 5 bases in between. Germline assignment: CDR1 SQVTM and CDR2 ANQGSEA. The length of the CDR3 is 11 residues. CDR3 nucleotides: TGCAGCGTTCATGTTAACTATGGCTACACCTTC. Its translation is CSVHVNYGYTF.

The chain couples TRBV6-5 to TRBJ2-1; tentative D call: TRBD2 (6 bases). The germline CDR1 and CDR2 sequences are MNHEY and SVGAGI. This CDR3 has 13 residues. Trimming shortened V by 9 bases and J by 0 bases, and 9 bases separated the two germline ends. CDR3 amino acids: CASLGGSYNEQFF. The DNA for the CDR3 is TGTGCCAGTCTCGGGGGCTCCTACAATGAGCAGTTCTTC.

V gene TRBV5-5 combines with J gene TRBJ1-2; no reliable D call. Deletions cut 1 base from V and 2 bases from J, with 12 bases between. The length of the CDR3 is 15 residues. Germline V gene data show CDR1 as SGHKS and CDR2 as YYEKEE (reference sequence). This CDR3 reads CASSLSGRLNYGYTF. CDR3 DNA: TGTGCCAGCAGCTTGTCCGGGAGATTGAACTATGGCTACACCTTC. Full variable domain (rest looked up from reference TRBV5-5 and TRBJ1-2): DAGVTQSPTHLIKTRGQQVTLRCSPISGHKSVSWYQQVLGQGPQFIFQYYEKEERGRGNFPDRFSARQFPNYSSELNVNALLLGDSALYLCASSLSGRLNYGYTFGSGTRLTVV.

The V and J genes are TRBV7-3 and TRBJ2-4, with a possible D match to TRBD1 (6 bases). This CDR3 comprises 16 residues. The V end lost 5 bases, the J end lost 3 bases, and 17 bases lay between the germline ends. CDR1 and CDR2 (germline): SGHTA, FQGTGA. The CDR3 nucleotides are TGTGCCAGCAGCCGCGCGCGGACAGCTTTCAAAAACATTCAGTACTTC. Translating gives CASSRARTAFKNIQYF.

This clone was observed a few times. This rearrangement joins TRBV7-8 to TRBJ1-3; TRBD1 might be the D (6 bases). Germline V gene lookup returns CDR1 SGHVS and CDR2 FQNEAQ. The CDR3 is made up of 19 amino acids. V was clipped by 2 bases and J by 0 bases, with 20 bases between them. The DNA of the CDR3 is TGTGCCAGCAGCTTATTTGCGGGGGGCTCCTTATACTCTGGAAACACCATATATTTT. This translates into CASSLFAGGSLYSGNTIYF.

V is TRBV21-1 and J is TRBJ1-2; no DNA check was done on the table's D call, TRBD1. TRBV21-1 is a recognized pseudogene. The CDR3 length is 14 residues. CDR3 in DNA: TGTGCCAGCAGCAAAGGCAGAATCTTTTATGGCTACACCTTC. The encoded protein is CASSKGRIFYGYTF.

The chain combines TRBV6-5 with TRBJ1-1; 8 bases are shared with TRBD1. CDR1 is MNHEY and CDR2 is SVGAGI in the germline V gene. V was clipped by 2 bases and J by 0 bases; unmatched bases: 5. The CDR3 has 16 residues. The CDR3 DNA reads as TGTGCCAGCAGTTACGGACAGGGCGGCATGAACACTGAAGCTTTCTTT. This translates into CASSYGQGGMNTEAFF.

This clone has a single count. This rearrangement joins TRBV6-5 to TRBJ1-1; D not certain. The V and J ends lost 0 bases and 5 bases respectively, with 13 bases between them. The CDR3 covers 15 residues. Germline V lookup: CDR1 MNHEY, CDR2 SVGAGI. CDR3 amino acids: CASSYSRVLTTEAFF. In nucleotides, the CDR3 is TGTGCCAGCAGTTACTCGCGGGTACTTACGACTGAAGCTTTCTTT.

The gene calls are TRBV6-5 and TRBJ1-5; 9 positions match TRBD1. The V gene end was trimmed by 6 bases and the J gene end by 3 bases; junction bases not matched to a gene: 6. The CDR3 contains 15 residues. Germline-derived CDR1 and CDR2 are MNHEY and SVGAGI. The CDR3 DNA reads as TGTGCCAGCAGACAACAGGGGGCCCACAATCAGCCCCAGCATTTT. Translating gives CASRQQGAHNQPQHF.

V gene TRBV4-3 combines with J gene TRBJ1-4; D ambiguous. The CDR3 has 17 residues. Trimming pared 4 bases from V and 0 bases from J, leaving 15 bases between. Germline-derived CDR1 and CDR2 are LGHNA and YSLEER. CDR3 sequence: CASSPIRGGATNEKLFF. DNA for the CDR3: TGCGCCAGCAGCCCTATCCGGGGTGGGGCAACTAATGAAAAACTGTTTTTT.

CDR3 nucleotides: TGTGCCTGGAGTGAGGGACAGGGGGCTGACTACACCTTC. Residues: CAWSEGQGADYTF. The rearrangement links TRBV30 to TRBJ1-2; TRBD1 agrees at 12 bases. The V and J ends lost 1 base and 10 bases, in that order; junction bases with no gene match: 4. CDR1 is GTSNPN and CDR2 is SVGIG in the germline V gene (reference sequence). This CDR3 is built from 13 residues.

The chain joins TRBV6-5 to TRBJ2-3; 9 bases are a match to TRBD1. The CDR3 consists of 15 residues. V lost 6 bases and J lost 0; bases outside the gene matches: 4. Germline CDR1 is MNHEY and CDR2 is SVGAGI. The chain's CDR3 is CASSRTGASTDTQYF. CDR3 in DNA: TGTGCCAGCAGCCGGACAGGGGCGAGCACAGATACGCAGTATTTT.

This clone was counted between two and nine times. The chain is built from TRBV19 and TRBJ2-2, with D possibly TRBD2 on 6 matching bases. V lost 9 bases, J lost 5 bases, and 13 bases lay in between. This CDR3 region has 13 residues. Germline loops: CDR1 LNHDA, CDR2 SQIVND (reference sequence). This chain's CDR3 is CASGGDWTGELFF. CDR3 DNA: TGTGCCAGCGGCGGGGATTGGACCGGGGAGCTGTTTTTT.

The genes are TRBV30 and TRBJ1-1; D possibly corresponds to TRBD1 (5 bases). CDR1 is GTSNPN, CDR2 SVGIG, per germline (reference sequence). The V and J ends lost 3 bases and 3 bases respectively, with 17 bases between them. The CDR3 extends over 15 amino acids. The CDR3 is CAWRAREGPYTEAFF. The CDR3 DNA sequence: TGTGCCTGGAGGGCCAGGGAAGGACCGTACACTGAAGCTTTCTTT.

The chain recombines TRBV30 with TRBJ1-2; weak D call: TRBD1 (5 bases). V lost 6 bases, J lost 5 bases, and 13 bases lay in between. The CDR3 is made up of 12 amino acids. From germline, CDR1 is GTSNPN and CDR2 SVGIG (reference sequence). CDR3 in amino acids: CACSGYWYGYTF. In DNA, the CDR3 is TGTGCCTGCTCAGGGTATTGGTATGGCTACACCTTC. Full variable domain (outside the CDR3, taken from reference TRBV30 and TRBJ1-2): SQTIHQWPATLVQPVGSPLSLECTVEGTSNPNLYWYRQAAGRGLQLLFYSVGIGQISSEVPQNLSASRPQDRQFILSSKKLLLSDSGFYLCACSGYWYGYTFGSGTRLTVV.